The present entry profiles one T cell receptor (beta chain) with its context. Its antigen is unidentified. The CDR3 contains 12 residues. The germline V gene has CDR1 DFQATT and CDR2 SNEGSKA (reference sequence). Trimming shortened V by 3 bases and J by 5 bases, and 11 bases separated the two germline ends. MiXCR, run by TCRdb on the 5' RACE reads, gives a single entry per CDR3 protein. The sample shows some 570,000 distinct CDR3 sequences, 20% to 25% of them seen only once. This sample was included in a study of identical twins. Healthy Caucasians made up all donors. Study findings and constraints: The models systematically underestimated how much out-of-frame TCR alpha was shared in monozygotic twins.

These sequences were also reported in another study, on yellow fever vaccine responses in identical twins.

The TCR was taken from a woman aged 18-30 years in good health. Sequenced input: CD4+ T cells sorted from blood. The rearrangement links TRBV20-1 to TRBJ2-7, with D perhaps matching TRBD1 (7 bases). CDR3 in amino acids: CSASRRGDEQYV. The CDR3 bases are TGCAGTGCTAGTCGCAGGGGGGACGAGCAGTACGTC.